This section outlines one TCR beta chain sequence together with its context. Its antigen remains unknown. The data were produced by immunoSEQ multiplex PCR, yet TCRdb's version contains in-frame clones alone and is incomplete. The sample consists of over 110,000 clones, about nine tenths of them appearing once. This specimen comes from a study of Ad26.COV2.S vaccination and SARS-CoV-2 variants. Notes on the study in general: Considerable breadth of spike-specific CD8+ and CD4+ T cell responses has reportedly been documented following vaccination. Higher spike-specific TCR breadth was found in vaccine recipients than in placebo recipients. Vaccine and placebo groups showed comparable non-spike TCR breadth. In TCR breadth and depth analyses, total T cell responses may have been underestimated.

V was cut by 7 bases and J by 8 bases, with 15 bases left in between. The CDR3 extends over 14 amino acids. Germline CDR1 is LNHDA and CDR2 is SQIVND (reference sequence). The input for sequencing was peripheral blood, taken after recovery from COVID-19. This TCR came from a human donor who had recovered from COVID-19. The chain uses TRBV19 and TRBJ1-6; D unresolved. Here the CDR3 DNA reads TGTGCCAGTAAAGACATAACAAGTGATTCACCCCTCCACTTT. Protein sequence: CASKDITSDSPLHF.